This T cell receptor (beta chain) was sequenced for a study of identical twins. The germline V and J ends were trimmed by 4 bases and 6 bases, with 17 bases remaining between them. This CDR3 region has 15 residues. CDR1 is MNHEY, CDR2 SVGAGI, per germline. TCRdb reprocessed the 5' RACE reads via MiXCR and lists one record per CDR3 protein. The sample yields about 700,000 distinct CDR3 sequences, roughly 8% seen once. These data were likewise used in another study, on yellow fever vaccine responses in identical twins.

Sequenced sample: PBMCs. The sequence came from a woman younger than 30 in good health. The V gene is TRBV6-5, the J gene TRBJ2-3, with D possibly TRBD1 on 6 matching bases. CDR3 residues: CASSLQGATGDTQYF. The CDR3 DNA follows: TGTGCCAGCAGTTTACAGGGCGCCACGGGTGATACGCAGTATTTT.